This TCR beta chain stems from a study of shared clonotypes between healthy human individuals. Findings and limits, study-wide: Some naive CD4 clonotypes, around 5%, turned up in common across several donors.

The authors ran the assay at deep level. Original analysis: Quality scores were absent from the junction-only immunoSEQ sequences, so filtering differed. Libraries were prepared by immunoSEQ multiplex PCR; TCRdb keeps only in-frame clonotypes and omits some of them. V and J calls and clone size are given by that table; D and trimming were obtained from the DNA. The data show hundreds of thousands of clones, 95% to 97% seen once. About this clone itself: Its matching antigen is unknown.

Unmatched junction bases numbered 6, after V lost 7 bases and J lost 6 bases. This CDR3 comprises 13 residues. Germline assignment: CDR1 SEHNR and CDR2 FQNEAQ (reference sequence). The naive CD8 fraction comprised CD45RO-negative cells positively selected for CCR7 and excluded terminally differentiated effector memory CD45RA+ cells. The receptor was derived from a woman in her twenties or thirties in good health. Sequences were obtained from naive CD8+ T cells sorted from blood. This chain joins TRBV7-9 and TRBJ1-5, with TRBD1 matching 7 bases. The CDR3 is CASMRGPGQPQHF. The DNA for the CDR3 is TGTGCCAGCATGAGGGGGCCCGGTCAGCCCCAGCATTTT.